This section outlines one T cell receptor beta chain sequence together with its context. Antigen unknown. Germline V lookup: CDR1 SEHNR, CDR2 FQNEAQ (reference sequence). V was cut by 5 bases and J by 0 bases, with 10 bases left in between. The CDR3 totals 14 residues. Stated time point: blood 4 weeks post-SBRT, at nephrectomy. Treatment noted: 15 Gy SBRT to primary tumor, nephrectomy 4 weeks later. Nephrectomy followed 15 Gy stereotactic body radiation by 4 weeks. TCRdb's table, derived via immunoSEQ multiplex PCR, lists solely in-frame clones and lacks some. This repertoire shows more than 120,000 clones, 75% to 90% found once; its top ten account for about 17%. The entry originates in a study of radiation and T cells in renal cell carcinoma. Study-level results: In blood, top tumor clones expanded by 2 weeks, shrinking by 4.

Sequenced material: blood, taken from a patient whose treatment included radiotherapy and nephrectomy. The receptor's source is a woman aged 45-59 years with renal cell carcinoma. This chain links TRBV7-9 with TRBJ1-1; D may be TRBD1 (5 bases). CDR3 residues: CASSAHRMNTEAFF. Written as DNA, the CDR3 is TGTGCCAGCAGCGCCCACAGGATGAACACTGAAGCTTTCTTT.